This TCR beta chain is drawn from a study of T cell clones after liver transplantation. Study-level background: Immunosuppression withdrawal was tried within 2 years after liver transplantation in this trial. Pre-transplant mixed lymphocyte reactions yielded third-party-reactive TCRbeta sequences as comparators for graft-donor-reactive sequences.

Per the germline V gene, CDR1 is SGHRS and CDR2 is YFSETQ. The CDR3 has 16 amino acids. V was pared by 2 bases and J by 4 bases, with 6 bases of the junction left unmatched. The method was immunoSEQ multiplex PCR; TCRdb's version includes in-frame clones alone and lacks a portion of them. The table lists about 21,000 clones, roughly 92% of them singletons, with around 25% in the top ten. V and J are TRBV5-1 and TRBJ2-3; TRBD2 aligns across 11 bases. This receptor was taken from a human patient who received a liver transplant. The graft donor may have given rise to some T cells. The sample consisted of CD8+ T cells from blood, taken 25 months after liver transplant. The CDR3 loop reads CASSFRTSGQPDTQYF. DNA of the CDR3: TGCGCCAGCAGCTTCAGGACTAGCGGGCAGCCAGATACGCAGTATTTT.